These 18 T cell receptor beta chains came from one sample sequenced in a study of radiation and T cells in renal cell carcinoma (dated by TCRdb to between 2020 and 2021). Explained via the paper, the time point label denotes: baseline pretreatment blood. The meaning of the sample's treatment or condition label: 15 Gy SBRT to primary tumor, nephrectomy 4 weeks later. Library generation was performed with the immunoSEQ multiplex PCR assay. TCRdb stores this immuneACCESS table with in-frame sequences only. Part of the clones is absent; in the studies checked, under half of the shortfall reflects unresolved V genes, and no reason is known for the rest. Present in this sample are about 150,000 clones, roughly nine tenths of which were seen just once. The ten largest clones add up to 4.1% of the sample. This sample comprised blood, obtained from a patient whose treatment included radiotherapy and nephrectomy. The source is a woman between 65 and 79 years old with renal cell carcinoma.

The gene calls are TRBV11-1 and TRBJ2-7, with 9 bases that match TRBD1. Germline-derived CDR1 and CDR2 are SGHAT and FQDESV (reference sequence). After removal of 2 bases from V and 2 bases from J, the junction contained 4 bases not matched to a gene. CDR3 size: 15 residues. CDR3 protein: CASSLPGTGTYEQYF. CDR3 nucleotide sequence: TGTGCCAGCAGCTTACCCGGGACAGGGACCTACGAGCAGTACTTC. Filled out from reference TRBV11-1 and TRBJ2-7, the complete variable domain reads EAEVAQSPRYKITEKSQAVAFWCDPISGHATLYWYRQILGQGPELLVQFQDESVVDDSQLPKDRFSAERLKGVDSTLKIQPAELGDSAMYLCASSLPGTGTYEQYFGPGTRLTVT.

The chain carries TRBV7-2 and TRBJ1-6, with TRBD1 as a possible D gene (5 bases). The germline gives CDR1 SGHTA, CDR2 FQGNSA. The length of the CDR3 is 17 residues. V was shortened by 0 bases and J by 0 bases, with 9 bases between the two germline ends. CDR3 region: CASSLASDSSYNSPLHF. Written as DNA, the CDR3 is TGTGCCAGCAGCTTAGCGTCTGACAGCTCCTATAATTCACCCCTCCACTTT.

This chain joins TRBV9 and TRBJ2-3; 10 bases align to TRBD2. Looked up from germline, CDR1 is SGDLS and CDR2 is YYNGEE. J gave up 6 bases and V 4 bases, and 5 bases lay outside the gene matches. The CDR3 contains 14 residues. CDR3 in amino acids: CASSLSTSGDTQYF. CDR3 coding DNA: TGTGCCAGCAGCTTATCGACTAGCGGGGATACGCAGTATTTT.

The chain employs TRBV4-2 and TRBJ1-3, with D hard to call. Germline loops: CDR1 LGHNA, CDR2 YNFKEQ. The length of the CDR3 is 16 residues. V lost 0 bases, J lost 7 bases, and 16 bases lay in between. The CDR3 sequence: CASSQDPPGTGNTIYF. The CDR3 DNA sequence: TGTGCCAGCAGCCAAGATCCCCCGGGAACGGGGAACACCATATATTTT.

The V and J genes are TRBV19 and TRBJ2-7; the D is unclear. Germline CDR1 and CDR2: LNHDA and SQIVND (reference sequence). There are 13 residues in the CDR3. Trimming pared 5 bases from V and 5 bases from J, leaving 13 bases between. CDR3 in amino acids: CASSLQFGDEQYF. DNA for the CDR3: TGTGCCAGTAGTCTCCAATTCGGTGACGAGCAGTACTTC.

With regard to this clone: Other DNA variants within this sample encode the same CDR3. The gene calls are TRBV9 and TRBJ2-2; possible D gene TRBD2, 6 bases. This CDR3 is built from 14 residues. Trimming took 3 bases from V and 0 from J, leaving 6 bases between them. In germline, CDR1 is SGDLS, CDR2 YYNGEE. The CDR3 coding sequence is TGTGCCAGCAGCGGGGGGGCGAACACCGGGGAGCTGTTTTTT. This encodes CASSGGANTGELFF.

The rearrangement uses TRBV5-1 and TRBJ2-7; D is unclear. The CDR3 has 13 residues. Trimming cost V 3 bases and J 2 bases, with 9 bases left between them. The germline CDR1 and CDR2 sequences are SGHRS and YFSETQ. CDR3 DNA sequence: TGCGCCAGCAGCTCTACACAGACCTACGAGCAGTACTTC. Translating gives CASSSTQTYEQYF. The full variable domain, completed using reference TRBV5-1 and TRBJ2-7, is KAGVTQTPRYLIKTRGQQVTLSCSPISGHRSVSWYQQTPGQGLQFLFEYFSETQRNKGNFPGRFSGRQFSNSRSEMNVSTLELGDSALYLCASSSTQTYEQYFGPGTRLTVT.

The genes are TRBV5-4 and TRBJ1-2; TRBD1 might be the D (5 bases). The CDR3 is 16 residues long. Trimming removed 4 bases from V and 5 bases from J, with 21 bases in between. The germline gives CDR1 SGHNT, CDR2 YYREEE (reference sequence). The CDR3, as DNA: TGTGCCAGCAGCCACCACCCCAGGGCCAGGGAATATGGCTACACCTTC. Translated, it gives CASSHHPRAREYGYTF.

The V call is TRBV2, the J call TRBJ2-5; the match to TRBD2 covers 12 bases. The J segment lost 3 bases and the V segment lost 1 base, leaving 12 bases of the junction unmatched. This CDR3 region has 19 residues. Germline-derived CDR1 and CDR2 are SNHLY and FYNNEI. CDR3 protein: CASSEVPGLAGLQKETQYF. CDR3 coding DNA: TGTGCCAGCAGTGAAGTCCCCGGACTAGCGGGACTACAAAAAGAGACCCAGTACTTC.

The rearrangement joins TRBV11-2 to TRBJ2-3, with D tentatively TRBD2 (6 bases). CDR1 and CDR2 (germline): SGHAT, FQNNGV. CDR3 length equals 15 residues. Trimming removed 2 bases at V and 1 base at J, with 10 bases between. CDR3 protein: CASSLRRGGTDTQYF. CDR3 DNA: TGTGCCAGCAGCTTAAGGAGGGGAGGCACAGATACGCAGTATTTT.

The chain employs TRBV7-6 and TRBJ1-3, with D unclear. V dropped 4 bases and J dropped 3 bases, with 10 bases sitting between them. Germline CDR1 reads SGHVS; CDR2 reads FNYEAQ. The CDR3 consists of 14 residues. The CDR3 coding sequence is TGTGCCAGCAGCTCCTCCTTGAATGGAAACACCATATATTTT. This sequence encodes CASSSSLNGNTIYF.

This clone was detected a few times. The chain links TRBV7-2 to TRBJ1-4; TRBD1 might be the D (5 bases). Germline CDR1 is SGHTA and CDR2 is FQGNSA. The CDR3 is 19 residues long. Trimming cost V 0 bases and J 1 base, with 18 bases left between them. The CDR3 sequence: CASSLARVMGLVTNEKLFF. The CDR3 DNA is TGTGCCAGCAGCTTAGCGCGGGTCATGGGGCTCGTAACTAATGAAAAACTGTTTTTT. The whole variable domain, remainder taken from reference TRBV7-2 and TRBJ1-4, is GAGVSQSPSNKVTEKGKDVELRCDPISGHTALYWYRQSLGQGLEFLIYFQGNSAPDKSGLPSDRFSAERTGGSVSTLTIQRTQQEDSAVYLCASSLARVMGLVTNEKLFFGSGTQLSVL.

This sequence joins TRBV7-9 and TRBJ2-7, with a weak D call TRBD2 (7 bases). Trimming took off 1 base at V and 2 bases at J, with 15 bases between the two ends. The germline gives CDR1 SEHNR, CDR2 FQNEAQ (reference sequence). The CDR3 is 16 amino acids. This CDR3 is CASSLEAGAAPYEQYF. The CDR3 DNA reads TGTGCCAGCAGCTTAGAGGCGGGGGCGGCCCCCTACGAGCAGTACTTC.

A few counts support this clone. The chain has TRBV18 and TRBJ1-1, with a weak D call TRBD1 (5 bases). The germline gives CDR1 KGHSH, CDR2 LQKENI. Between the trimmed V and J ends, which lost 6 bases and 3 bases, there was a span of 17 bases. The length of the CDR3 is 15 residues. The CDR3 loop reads CASSPGKSGYTEAFF. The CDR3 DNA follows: TGTGCCAGCTCGCCAGGGAAGAGTGGGTACACTGAAGCTTTCTTT.

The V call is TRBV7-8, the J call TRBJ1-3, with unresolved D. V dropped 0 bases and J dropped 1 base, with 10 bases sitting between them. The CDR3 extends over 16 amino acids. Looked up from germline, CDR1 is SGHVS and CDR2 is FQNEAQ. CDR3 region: CASSLAIAGSGNTIYF. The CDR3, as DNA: TGTGCCAGCAGCTTAGCTATCGCAGGTTCTGGAAACACCATATATTTT.

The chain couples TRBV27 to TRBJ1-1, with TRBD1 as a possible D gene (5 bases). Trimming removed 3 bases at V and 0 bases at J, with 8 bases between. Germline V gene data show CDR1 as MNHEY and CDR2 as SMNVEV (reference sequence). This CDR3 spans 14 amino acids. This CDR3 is CASSFRGLNTEAFF. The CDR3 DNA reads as TGTGCCAGCAGTTTCCGGGGGTTGAACACTGAAGCTTTCTTT.

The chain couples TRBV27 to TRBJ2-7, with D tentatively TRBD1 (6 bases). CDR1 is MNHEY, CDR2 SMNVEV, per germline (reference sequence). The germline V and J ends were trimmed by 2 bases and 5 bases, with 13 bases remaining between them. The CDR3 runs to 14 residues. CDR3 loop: CASSLRQGFHEQYF. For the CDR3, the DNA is TGTGCCAGCAGTTTAAGGCAGGGGTTCCACGAGCAGTACTTC.

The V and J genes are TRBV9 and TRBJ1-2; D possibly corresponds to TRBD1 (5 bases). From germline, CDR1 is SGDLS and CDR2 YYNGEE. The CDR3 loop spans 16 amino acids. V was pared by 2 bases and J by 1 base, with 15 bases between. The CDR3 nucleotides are TGTGCCAGCAGCGTCGACCCGGGGACGCTTAACTATGGCTACACCTTC. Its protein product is CASSVDPGTLNYGYTF.